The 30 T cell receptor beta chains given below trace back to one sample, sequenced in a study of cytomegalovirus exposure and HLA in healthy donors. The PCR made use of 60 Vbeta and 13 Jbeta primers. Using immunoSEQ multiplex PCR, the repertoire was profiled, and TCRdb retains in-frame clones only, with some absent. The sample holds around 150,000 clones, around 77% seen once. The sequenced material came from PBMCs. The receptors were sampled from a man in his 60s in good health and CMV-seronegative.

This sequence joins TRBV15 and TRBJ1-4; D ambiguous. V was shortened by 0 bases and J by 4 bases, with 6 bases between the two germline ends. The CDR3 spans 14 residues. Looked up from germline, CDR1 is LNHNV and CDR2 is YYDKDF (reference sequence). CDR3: CATSREVVNEKLFF. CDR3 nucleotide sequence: TGTGCCACCAGCAGAGAGGTAGTTAATGAAAAACTGTTTTTT.

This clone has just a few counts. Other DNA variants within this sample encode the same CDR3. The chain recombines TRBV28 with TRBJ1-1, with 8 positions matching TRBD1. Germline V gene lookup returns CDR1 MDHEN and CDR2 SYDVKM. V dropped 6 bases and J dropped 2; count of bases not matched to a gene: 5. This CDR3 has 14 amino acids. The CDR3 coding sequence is TGTGCCAGCAGGAAGACAGGGGCAAACACTGAAGCTTTCTTT. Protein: CASRKTGANTEAFF.

Here the CDR3 DNA reads TGCGCCAGCAGCTTGTCAGGTCTAATCTACGAGCAGTACTTC. Its translation: CASSLSGLIYEQYF. The chain is built from TRBV5-1 and TRBJ2-7; D is uncertain. The CDR3 spans 14 residues. V was trimmed by 1 base and J by 3 bases, leaving 11 bases between them. Germline CDR1 and CDR2: SGHRS and YFSETQ.

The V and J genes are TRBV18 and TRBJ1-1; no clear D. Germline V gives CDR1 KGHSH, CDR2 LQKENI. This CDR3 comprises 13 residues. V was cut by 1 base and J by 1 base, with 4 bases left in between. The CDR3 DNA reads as TGTGCCAGCTCACCACGGCCGAACACTGAAGCTTTCTTT. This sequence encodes CASSPRPNTEAFF.

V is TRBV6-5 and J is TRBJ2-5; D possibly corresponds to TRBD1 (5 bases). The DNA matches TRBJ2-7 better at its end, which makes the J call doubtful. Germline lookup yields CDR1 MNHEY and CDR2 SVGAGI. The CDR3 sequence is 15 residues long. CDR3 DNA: TGTGCCAGCAGTCCAGGGATATTATCCTCCTACGAGCAGTACTTC. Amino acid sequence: CASSPGILSSYEQYF.

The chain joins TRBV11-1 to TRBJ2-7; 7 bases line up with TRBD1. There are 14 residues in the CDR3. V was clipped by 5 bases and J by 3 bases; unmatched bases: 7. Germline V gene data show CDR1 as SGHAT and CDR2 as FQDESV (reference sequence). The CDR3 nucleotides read TGTGCCAGCAGCCCCGGGACAGCGTTCTACGAGCAGTACTTC. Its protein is CASSPGTAFYEQYF.

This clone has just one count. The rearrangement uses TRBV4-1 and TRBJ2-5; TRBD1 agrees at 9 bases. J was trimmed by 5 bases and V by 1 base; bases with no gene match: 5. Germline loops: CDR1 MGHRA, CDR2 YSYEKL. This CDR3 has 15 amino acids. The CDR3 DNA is TGCGCCAGCAGCCAAGCAACAGGGGGCGTGGAGACCCAGTACTTC. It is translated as CASSQATGGVETQYF.

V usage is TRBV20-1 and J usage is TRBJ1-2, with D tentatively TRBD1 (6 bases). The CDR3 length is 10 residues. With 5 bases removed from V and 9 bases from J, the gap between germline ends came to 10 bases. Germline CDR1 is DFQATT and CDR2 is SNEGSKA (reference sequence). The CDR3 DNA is TGCAGTGCTGGACAGTCTAGCTACACCTTC. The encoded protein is CSAGQSSYTF.

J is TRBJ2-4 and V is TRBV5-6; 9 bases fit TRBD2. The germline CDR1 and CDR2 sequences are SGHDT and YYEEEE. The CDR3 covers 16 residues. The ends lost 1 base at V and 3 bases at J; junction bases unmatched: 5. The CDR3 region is CASSLMASGVKNIQYF. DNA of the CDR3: TGTGCCAGCAGCTTGATGGCTAGCGGGGTCAAAAACATTCAGTACTTC.

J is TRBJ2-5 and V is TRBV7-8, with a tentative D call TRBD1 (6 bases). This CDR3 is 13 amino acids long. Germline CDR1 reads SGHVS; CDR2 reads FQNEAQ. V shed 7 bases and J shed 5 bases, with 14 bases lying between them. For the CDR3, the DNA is TGTGCCAGCATGGGGTGGGGGCTGGAGACCCAGTACTTC. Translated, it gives CASMGWGLETQYF. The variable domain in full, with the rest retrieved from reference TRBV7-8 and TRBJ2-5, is GAGVSQSPRYKVAKRGQDVALRCDPISGHVSLFWYQQALGQGPEFLTYFQNEAQLDKSGLPSDRFFAERPEGSVSTLKIQRTQQEDSAVYLCASMGWGLETQYFGPGTRLLVL.

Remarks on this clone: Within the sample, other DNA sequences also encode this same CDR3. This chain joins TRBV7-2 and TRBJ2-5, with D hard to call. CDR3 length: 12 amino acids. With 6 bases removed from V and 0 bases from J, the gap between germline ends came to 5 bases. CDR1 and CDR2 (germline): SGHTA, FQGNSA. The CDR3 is CASSPYQETQYF. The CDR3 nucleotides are TGTGCCAGCAGTCCGTACCAAGAGACCCAGTACTTC.

CDR3 residues: CSVGAGNQPQHF. CDR3 sequence (DNA): TGCAGCGTTGGGGCAGGGAATCAGCCCCAGCATTTT. This chain links TRBV29-1 with TRBJ1-5; D is possibly TRBD1 (5 bases). Germline V gives CDR1 SQVTM, CDR2 ANQGSEA. The CDR3 has 12 amino acids. Trimming removed 4 bases from V and 4 bases from J, with 8 bases in between.

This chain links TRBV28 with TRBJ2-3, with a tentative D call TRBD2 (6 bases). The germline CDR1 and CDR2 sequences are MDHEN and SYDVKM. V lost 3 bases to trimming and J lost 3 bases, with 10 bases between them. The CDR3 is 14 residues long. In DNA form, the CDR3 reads TGTGCCAGCAGTTTTGCGGGACTGACAGATACGCAGTATTTT. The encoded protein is CASSFAGLTDTQYF.

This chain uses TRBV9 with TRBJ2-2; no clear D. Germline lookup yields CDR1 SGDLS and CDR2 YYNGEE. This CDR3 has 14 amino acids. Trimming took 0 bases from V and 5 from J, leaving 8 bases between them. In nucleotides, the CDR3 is TGTGCCAGCAGCGTAGCTACGGAGACCGGGGAGCTGTTTTTT. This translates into CASSVATETGELFF.

The CDR3 DNA is TGCGCCAGCAGTCCCCTTGTCTACGAGCAGTACTTC. Amino acids: CASSPLVYEQYF. The chain combines TRBV23-1 with TRBJ2-7; D call uncertain. TRBV23-1 carries the ORF label, with uncertain function. The CDR3 is made up of 12 amino acids. Trimming pared 4 bases from V and 3 bases from J, leaving 7 bases between.

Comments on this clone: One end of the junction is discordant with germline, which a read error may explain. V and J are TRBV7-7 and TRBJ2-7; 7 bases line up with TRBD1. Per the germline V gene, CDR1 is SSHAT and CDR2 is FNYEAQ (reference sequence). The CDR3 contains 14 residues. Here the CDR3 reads CAGSPGTVPYEQYF. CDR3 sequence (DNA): TGTGCCGGCAGCCCCGGGACAGTGCCCTACGAGCAGTACTTC.

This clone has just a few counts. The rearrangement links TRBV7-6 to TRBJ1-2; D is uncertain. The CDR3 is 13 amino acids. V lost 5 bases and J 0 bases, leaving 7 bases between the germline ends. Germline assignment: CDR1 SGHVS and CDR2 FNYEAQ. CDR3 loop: CASSRTANYGYTF. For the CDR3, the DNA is TGTGCCAGCAGCAGGACTGCTAACTATGGCTACACCTTC.

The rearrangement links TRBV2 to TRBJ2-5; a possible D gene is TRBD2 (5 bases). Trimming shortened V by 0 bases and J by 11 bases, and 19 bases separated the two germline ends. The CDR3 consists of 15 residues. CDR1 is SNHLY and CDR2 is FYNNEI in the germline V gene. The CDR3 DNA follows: TGTGCCAGCAGTGAAGCGCGTACTAGTTCCGGGGAGCAGTACTTC. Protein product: CASSEARTSSGEQYF.

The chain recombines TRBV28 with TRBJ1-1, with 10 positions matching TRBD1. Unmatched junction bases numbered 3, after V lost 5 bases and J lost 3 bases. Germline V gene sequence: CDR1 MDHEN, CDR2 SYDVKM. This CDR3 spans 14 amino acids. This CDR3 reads CASSGQGGHTEAFF. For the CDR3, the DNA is TGTGCCAGCAGTGGACAGGGGGGACACACTGAAGCTTTCTTT.

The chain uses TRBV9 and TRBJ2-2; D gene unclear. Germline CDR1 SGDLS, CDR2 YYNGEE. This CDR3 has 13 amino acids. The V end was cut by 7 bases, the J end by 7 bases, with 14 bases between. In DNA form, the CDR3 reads TGTGCCAGCCGAGGAGCCCCGGGCGGGGAGCTGTTTTTT. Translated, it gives CASRGAPGGELFF.

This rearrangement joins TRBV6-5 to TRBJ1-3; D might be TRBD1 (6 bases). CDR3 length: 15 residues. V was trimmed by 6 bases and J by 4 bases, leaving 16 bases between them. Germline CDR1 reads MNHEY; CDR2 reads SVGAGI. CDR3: CASRKTGPGGNTIYF. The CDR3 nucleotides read TGTGCCAGCAGGAAGACAGGTCCTGGAGGAAACACCATATATTTT.

The CDR3: CASSPTTGANTEAFF. The CDR3 DNA follows: TGTGCCAGCTCACCAACCACAGGGGCGAACACTGAAGCTTTCTTT. The V and J genes are TRBV18 and TRBJ1-1; 7 positions agree with TRBD1. The V segment lost 2 bases and the J segment 1 base; nucleotides outside the gene matches: 4. The CDR3 is 15 amino acids. The V gene's germline CDR1 is KGHSH and CDR2 LQKENI.

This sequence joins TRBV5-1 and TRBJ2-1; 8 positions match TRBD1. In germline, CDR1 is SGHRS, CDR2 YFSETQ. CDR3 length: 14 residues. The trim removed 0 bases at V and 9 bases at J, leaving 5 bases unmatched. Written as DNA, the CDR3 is TGCGCCAGCAGCTTGGCGGGACAGGCAATTGAGCAGTTCTTC. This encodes CASSLAGQAIEQFF.

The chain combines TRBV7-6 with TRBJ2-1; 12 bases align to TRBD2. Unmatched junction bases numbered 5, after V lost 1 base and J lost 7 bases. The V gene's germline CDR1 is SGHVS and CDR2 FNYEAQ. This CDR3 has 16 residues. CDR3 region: CASSLDASGRANEQFF. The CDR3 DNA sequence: TGTGCCAGCAGCTTAGATGCTAGCGGGAGGGCAAATGAGCAGTTCTTC.

CDR3 loop: CASSDPDTTPGQFF. The DNA of the CDR3 is TGCGCCAGCAGTGATCCGGACACAACCCCGGGGCAGTTCTTC. The gene calls are TRBV10-1 and TRBJ2-1; D perhaps matches TRBD1 (5 bases). V was cut by 3 bases and J by 12 bases, with 18 bases left in between. Germline V gene lookup returns CDR1 WNHNN and CDR2 SYGVQD (reference sequence). The CDR3 extends over 14 amino acids.

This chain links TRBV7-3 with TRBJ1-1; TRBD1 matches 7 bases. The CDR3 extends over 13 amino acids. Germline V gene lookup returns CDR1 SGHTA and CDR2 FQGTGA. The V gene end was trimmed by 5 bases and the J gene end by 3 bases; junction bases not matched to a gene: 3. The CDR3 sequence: CASSQQGDTEAFF. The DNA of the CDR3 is TGTGCCAGCAGCCAGCAGGGGGACACTGAAGCTTTCTTT.

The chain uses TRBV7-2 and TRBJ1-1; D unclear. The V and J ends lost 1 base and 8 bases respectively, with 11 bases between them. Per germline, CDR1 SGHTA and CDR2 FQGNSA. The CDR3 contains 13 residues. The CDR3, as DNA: TGTGCCAGCAGCTTAGTCGAGGGATGGGAAGCTTTCTTT. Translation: CASSLVEGWEAFF.

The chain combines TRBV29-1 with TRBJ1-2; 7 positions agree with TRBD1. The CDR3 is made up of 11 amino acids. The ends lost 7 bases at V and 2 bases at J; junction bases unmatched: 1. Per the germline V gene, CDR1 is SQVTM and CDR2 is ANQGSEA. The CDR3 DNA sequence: TGCAGCGGGGGACAGAACTATGGCTACACCTTC. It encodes CSGGQNYGYTF.

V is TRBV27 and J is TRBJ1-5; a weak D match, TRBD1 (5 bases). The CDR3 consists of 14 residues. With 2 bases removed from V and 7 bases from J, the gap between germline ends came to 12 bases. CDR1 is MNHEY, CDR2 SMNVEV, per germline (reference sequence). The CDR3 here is CASSLRDSAQPQHF. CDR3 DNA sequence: TGTGCCAGCAGTTTACGAGACAGTGCCCAGCCCCAGCATTTT.

This chain's CDR3 is CASSRGEGAGNTIYF. In nucleotides, the CDR3 is TGCGCCAGCAGCCGGGGAGAGGGGGCTGGAAACACCATATATTTT. The chain has TRBV4-1 and TRBJ1-3; a weak D match, TRBD1 (6 bases). The germline CDR1 and CDR2 sequences are MGHRA and YSYEKL. V was pared by 4 bases and J by 2 bases, with 12 bases between. The CDR3 has 15 residues.